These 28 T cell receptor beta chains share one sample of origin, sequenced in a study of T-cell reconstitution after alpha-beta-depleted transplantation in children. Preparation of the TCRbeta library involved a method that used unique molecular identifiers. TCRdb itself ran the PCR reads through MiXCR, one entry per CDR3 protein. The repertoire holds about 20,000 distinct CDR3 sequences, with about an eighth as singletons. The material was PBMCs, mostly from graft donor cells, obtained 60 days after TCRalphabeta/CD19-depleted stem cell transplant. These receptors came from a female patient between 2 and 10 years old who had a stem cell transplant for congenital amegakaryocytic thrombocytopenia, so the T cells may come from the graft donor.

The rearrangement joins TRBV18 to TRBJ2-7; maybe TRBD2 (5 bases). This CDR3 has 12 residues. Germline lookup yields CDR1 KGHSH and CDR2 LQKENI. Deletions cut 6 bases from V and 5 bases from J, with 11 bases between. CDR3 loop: CASSPGLNEQYF. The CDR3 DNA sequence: TGTGCCAGCTCTCCCGGACTTAACGAGCAGTACTTC.

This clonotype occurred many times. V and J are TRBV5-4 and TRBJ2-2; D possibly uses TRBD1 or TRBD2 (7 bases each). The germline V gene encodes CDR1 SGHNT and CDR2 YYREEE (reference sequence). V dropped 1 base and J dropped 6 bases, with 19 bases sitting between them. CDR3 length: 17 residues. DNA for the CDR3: TGTGCCAGCAGCTTGAACAGGGGAGCTAGCGGTCCCGGGGAGCTGTTTTTT. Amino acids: CASSLNRGASGPGELFF. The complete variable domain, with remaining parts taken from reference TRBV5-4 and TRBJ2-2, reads ETGVTQSPTHLIKTRGQQVTLRCSSQSGHNTVSWYQQALGQGPQFIFQYYREEENGRGNFPPRFSGLQFPNYSSELNVNALELDDSALYLCASSLNRGASGPGELFFGEGSRLTVL.

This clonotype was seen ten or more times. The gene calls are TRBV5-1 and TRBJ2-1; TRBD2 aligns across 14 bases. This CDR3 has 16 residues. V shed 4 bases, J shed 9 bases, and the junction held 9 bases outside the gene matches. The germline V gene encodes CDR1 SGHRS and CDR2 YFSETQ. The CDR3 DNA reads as TGCGCCAGCAGCACACCGACTAGCGGGAGGGCCATTGAGCAGTTCTTC. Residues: CASSTPTSGRAIEQFF.

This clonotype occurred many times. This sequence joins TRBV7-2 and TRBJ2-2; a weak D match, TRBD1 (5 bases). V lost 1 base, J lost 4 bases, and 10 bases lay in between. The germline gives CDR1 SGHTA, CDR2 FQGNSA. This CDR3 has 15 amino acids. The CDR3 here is CASSLVGRSTGELFF. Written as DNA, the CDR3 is TGTGCCAGCAGCTTAGTGGGGCGGAGCACCGGGGAGCTGTTTTTT.

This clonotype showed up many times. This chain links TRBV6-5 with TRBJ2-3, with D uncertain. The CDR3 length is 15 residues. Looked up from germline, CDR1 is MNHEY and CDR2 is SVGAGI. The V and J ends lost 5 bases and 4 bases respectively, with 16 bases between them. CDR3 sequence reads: CASSPSPPLADTQYF. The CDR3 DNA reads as TGTGCCAGCAGTCCCAGCCCCCCACTGGCAGATACGCAGTATTTT.

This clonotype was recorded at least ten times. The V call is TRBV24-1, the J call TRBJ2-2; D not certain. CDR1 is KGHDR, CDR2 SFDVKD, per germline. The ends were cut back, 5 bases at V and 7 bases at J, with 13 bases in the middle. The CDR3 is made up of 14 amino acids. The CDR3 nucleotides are TGTGCCACCAGTGCTCCTTTGGGTGACGGGGAGCTGTTTTTT. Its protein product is CATSAPLGDGELFF.

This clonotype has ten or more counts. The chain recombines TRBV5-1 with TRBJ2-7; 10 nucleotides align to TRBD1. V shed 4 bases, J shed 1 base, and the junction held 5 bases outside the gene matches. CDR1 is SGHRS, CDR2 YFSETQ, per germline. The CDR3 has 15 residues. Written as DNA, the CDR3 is TGCGCCAGCAGCCGACAGGGGGCCAGGTCCTACGAGCAGTACTTC. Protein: CASSRQGARSYEQYF. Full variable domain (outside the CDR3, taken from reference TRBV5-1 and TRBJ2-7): KAGVTQTPRYLIKTRGQQVTLSCSPISGHRSVSWYQQTPGQGLQFLFEYFSETQRNKGNFPGRFSGRQFSNSRSEMNVSTLELGDSALYLCASSRQGARSYEQYFGPGTRLTVT.

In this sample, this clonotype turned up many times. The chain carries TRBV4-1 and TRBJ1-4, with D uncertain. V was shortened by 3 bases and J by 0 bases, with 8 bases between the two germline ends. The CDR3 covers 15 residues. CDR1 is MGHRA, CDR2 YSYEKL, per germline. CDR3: CASSHHGTTNEKLFF. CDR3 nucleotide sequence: TGCGCCAGCAGCCACCATGGGACAACTAATGAAAAACTGTTTTTT.

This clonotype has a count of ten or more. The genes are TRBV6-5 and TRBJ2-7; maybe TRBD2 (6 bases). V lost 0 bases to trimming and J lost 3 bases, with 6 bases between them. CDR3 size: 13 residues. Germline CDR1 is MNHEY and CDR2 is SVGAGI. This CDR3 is CASSYSTSYEQYF. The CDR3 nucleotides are TGTGCCAGCAGTTACTCGACTAGCTACGAGCAGTACTTC.

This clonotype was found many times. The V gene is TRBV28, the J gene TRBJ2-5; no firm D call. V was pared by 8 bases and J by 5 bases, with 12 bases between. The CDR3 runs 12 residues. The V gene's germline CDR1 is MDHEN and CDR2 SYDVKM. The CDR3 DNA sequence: TGTGCCAGCGCGCGGCTGGGGGAGACCCAGTACTTC. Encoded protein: CASARLGETQYF.

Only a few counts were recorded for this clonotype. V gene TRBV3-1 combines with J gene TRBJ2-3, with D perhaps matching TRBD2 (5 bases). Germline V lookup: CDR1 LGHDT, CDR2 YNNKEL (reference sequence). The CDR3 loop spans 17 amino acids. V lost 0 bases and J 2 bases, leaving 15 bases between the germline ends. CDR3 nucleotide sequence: TGTGCCAGCAGCCAAGATGCGAGGGAGTGGGTCACAGATACGCAGTATTTT. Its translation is CASSQDAREWVTDTQYF.

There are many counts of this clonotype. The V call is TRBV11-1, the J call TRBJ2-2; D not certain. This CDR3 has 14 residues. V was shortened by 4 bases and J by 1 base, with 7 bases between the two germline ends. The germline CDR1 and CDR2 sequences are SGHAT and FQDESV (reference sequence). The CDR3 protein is CASSSRQNTGELFF. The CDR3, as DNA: TGTGCCAGCAGCTCCAGACAGAACACCGGGGAGCTGTTTTTT.

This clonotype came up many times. Here the CDR3 reads CSARDWQGRGGELFF. The CDR3 bases are TGCAGTGCTAGAGATTGGCAGGGTAGAGGCGGGGAGCTGTTTTTT. The gene calls are TRBV20-1 and TRBJ2-2, with D tentatively TRBD1 (5 bases). This CDR3 comprises 15 residues. CDR1 and CDR2 (germline): DFQATT, SNEGSKA (reference sequence). Trimming stripped 0 bases from V and 7 bases from J, with 15 bases between.

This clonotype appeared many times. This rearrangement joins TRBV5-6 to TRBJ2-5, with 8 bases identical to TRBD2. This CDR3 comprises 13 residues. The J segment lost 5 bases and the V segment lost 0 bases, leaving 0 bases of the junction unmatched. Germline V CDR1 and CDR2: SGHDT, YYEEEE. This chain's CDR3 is CASSLGLAETQYF. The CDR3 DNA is TGTGCCAGCAGCTTGGGACTAGCGGAGACCCAGTACTTC.

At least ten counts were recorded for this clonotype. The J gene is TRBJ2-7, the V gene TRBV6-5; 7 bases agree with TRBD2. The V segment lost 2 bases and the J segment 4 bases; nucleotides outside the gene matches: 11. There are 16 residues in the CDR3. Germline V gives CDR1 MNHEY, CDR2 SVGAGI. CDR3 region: CASSYGFAGVRYEQYF. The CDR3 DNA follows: TGTGCCAGCAGTTACGGTTTCGCGGGAGTTCGGTACGAGCAGTACTTC.

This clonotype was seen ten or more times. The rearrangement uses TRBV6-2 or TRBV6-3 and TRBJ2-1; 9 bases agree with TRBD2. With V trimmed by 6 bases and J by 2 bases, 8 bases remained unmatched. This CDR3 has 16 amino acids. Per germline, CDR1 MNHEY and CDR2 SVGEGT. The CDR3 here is CASRVLLAGTYNEQFF. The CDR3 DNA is TGTGCCAGCAGAGTCCTACTAGCGGGTACCTACAATGAGCAGTTCTTC.

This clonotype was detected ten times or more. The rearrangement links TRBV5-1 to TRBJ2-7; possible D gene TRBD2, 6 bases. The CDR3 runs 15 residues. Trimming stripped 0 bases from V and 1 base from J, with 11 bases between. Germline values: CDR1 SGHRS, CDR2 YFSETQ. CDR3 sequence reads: CASSLDGRGSYEQYF. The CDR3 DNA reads TGCGCCAGCAGCTTGGACGGGAGAGGGTCCTACGAGCAGTACTTC.

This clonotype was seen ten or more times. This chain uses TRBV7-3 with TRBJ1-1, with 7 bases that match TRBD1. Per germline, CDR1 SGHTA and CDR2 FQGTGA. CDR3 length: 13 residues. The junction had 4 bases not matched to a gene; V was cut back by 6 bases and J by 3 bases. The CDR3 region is CASRHDRDTEAFF. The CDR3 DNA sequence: TGTGCCAGCAGACACGACAGGGACACTGAAGCTTTCTTT.

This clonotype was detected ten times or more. Here the CDR3 reads CASSLADGLDTGELFF. The CDR3 coding sequence is TGTGCCAGCAGTTTAGCGGATGGGCTAGACACCGGGGAGCTGTTTTTT. The gene calls are TRBV12-3 or TRBV12-4 and TRBJ2-2; D remains ambiguous. The CDR3 runs to 16 residues. Trimming stripped 0 bases from V and 3 bases from J, with 11 bases between.

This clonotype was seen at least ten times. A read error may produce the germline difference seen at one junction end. CDR3 residues: CASSEEGGANVLTF. The CDR3 DNA is TGTGCCAGCAGCGAAGAGGGAGGGGCCAACGTCCTGACTTTC. The chain has TRBV4-2 and TRBJ2-6, with D possibly TRBD2 on 5 matching bases. Germline assignment: CDR1 LGHNA and CDR2 YNFKEQ. This CDR3 comprises 14 residues.

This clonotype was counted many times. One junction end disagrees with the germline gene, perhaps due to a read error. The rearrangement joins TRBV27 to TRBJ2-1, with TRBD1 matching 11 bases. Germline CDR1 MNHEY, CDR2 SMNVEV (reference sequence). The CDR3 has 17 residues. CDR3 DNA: TGTGCCAGCAGGTTATCCCTCGGACAGGGGGCAGTGGGGGAGCAGTTCTTC. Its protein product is CASRLSLGQGAVGEQFF.

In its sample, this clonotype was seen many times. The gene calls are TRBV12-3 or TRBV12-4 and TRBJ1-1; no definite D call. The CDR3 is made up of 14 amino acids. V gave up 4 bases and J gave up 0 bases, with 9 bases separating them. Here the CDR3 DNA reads TGTGCCAGCAGTTCCGGACCACTGAACACTGAAGCTTTCTTT. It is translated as CASSSGPLNTEAFF.

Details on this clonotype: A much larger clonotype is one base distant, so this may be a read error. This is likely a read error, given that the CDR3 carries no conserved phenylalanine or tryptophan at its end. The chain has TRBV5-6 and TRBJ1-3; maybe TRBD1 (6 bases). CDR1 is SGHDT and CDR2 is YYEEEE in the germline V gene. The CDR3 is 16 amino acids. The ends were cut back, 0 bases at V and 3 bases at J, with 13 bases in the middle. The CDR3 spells CASSLAPGVFGNTIYY. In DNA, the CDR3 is TGTGCCAGCAGCTTGGCCCCAGGGGTTTTTGGAAACACCATATATTAT.

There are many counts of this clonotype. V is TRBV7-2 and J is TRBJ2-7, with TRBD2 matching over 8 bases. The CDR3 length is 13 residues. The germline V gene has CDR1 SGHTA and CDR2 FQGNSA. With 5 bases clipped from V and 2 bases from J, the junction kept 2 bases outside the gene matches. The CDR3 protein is CASSSSGAYEQYF. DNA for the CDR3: TGTGCCAGCAGCAGTAGCGGGGCCTACGAGCAGTACTTC. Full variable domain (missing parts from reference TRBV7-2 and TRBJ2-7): GAGVSQSPSNKVTEKGKDVELRCDPISGHTALYWYRQSLGQGLEFLIYFQGNSAPDKSGLPSDRFSAERTGGSVSTLTIQRTQQEDSAVYLCASSSSGAYEQYFGPGTRLTVT.

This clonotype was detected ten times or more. The DNA of the CDR3 is TGCAGTGCTTCCCTATGGGGGCTCTATGGCTACACCTTC. Translating it yields CSASLWGLYGYTF. V is TRBV20-1 and J is TRBJ1-2, with D tentatively TRBD1 (6 bases). V dropped 5 bases and J dropped 4 bases, with 14 bases sitting between them. Germline V lookup: CDR1 DFQATT, CDR2 SNEGSKA (reference sequence). CDR3 size: 13 residues.

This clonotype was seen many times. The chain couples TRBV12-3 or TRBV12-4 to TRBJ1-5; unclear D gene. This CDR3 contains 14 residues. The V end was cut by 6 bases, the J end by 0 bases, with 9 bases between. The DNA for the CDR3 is TGTGCCAGCAGCCACTCGAATAGCAATCAGCCCCAGCATTTT. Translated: CASSHSNSNQPQHF.

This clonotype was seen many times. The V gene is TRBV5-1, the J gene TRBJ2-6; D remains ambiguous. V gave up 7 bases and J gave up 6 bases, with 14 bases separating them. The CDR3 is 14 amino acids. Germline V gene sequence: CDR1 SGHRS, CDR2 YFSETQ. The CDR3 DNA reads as TGCGCCAGCGAGTCAGGCTCTCTGGCCAACGTCCTGACTTTC. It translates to CASESGSLANVLTF.

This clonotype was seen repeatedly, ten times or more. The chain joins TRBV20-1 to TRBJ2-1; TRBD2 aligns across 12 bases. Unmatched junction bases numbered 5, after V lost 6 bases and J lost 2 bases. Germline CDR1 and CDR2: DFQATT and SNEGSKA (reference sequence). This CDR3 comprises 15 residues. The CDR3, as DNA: TGCAGTGCCGTGACTAGCGGGAGTGCCTACAATGAGCAGTTCTTC. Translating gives CSAVTSGSAYNEQFF.